This TCR beta chain was profiled in a study of graft-versus-host responses after intestinal transplantation. In the study overall: Isolated intestinal, liver-intestinal, or multivisceral transplants had been given to the recipients.

Libraries were prepared by immunoSEQ multiplex PCR; TCRdb keeps only in-frame clonotypes and omits some of them. The sample carries fewer than 110,000 clones, 93% recorded once. The study, taken as a whole, reports: Recipient marrow held GvH clones, some first seen in ileum or blood. Early HvG declines after transplant were associated with peak circulating GvH clone levels.

Remarks on this clone: Its antigen is currently unknown.

The CDR3 is made up of 15 amino acids. The TCR comes from a human donor who received an intestinal transplant. The chain uses TRBV21-1 and TRBJ2-7; the table's D call, TRBD1, was not checked against the DNA. TRBV21-1 is described as a pseudogene. This specimen consisted of unstimulated CD8+ T cells sorted from spleen or lymph node cells, obtained before intestinal transplant. As DNA, the CDR3 is TGTGCCAGCAGCAAAGAGGGACAGGGACTCTACGAGCAGTACTTC. It yields the protein CASSKEGQGLYEQYF.